Listed here are 25 T cell receptor beta chains from one sample, sequenced in a study of cytomegalovirus exposure and HLA in healthy donors. The PCR contained 60 Vbeta and 13 Jbeta primers. Some clones are missing from TCRdb's copy, which holds only in-frame ones; the method was immunoSEQ multiplex PCR. The data hold about 200,000 clones, with about four fifths observed a single time. Material for sequencing was PBMCs. The receptors shown here come from a woman younger than 30 in good health and CMV-seronegative.

The chain employs TRBV7-9 and TRBJ1-1; 8 nucleotides line up with TRBD1. Germline V gene lookup returns CDR1 SEHNR and CDR2 FQNEAQ (reference sequence). CDR3 length equals 17 residues. V lost 1 base and J lost 4; bases outside the gene matches: 11. The CDR3 loop is CASSLVGDRGLGTEAFF. In DNA form, the CDR3 reads TGTGCCAGCAGCTTAGTAGGCGACAGGGGATTGGGCACTGAAGCTTTCTTT.

In its sample, this clone was seen a few times. The chain uses TRBV29-1 and TRBJ2-7; 7 bases are a match to TRBD2. The V segment lost 7 bases and the J segment 2 bases; nucleotides outside the gene matches: 8. Germline V gene data show CDR1 as SQVTM and CDR2 as ANQGSEA. CDR3 length: 13 residues. The CDR3 protein is CSAQPRGAYEQYF. For the CDR3, the DNA is TGCAGCGCCCAACCTCGGGGGGCCTACGAGCAGTACTTC.

This clone was observed a single time. The V and J genes are TRBV19 and TRBJ2-2; tentatively, D is TRBD2 (6 bases). Germline lookup yields CDR1 LNHDA and CDR2 SQIVND (reference sequence). V was trimmed by 8 bases and J by 4 bases, leaving 17 bases between them. The CDR3 loop spans 15 amino acids. The chain's CDR3 is CASGAPGRSTGELFF. The CDR3 DNA sequence: TGTGCCAGTGGCGCTCCGGGGAGGAGCACCGGGGAGCTGTTTTTT.

This clone was recorded once. This chain links TRBV19 with TRBJ2-6; no clear D gene. This CDR3 has 17 residues. Trimming removed 4 bases at V and 0 bases at J, with 13 bases between. Germline CDR1 and CDR2: LNHDA and SQIVND (reference sequence). CDR3 sequence: CASSTQDLRSGANVLTF. CDR3 coding DNA: TGTGCCAGTAGTACCCAGGATTTGCGCTCTGGGGCCAACGTCCTGACTTTC.

The rearrangement joins TRBV30 to TRBJ2-7, with 8 bases identical to TRBD2. Per germline, CDR1 GTSNPN and CDR2 SVGIG (reference sequence). Unmatched junction bases numbered 7, after V lost 3 bases and J lost 6 bases. The CDR3 has 13 amino acids. The DNA of the CDR3 is TGTGCCTGGAGGGGCGGGGCGGGGGGCGAGCAGTACTTC. Its protein is CAWRGGAGGEQYF.

The gene calls are TRBV9 and TRBJ1-1; D perhaps matches TRBD1 (5 bases). Germline values: CDR1 SGDLS, CDR2 YYNGEE. The CDR3 loop spans 18 amino acids. Deletions cut 4 bases from V and 1 base from J, with 23 bases between. CDR3 amino acids: CASSPRGWGVPENTEAFF. In nucleotides, the CDR3 is TGTGCCAGCAGCCCGCGGGGGTGGGGGGTCCCAGAGAACACTGAAGCTTTCTTT.

The chain has TRBV30 and TRBJ1-1, with TRBD1 as a possible D gene (5 bases). The CDR3 runs to 13 residues. Trimming took 0 bases from V and 1 from J, leaving 6 bases between them. The germline CDR1 and CDR2 sequences are GTSNPN and SVGIG (reference sequence). CDR3 sequence reads: CAWSVQANTEAFF. DNA of the CDR3: TGTGCCTGGAGTGTACAGGCGAACACTGAAGCTTTCTTT.

This clone was detected once. The rearrangement uses TRBV7-2 and TRBJ2-7; 10 bases agree with TRBD2. This CDR3 is built from 17 residues. J was trimmed by 2 bases and V by 2 bases; bases with no gene match: 9. From germline, CDR1 is SGHTA and CDR2 FQGNSA. The DNA for the CDR3 is TGTGCCAGCAGCTTATTTCGGCTAGCGGGAGAGGCCTACGAGCAGTACTTC. Translating gives CASSLFRLAGEAYEQYF.

This chain links TRBV28 with TRBJ1-5; D is perhaps TRBD1 (5 bases). This CDR3 is built from 16 residues. V was cut by 3 bases and J by 1 base, with 13 bases left in between. Germline CDR1 and CDR2: MDHEN and SYDVKM. The DNA for the CDR3 is TGTGCCAGCAGTTTTCAGGGCAGGGTGAGCAATCAGCCCCAGCATTTT. It yields the protein CASSFQGRVSNQPQHF. The whole variable domain, filled in from reference TRBV28 and TRBJ1-5, reads DVKVTQSSRYLVKRTGEKVFLECVQDMDHENMFWYRQDPGLGLRLIYFSYDVKMKEKGDIPEGYSVSREKKERFSLILESASTNQTSMYLCASSFQGRVSNQPQHFGDGTRLSIL.

The chain has TRBV27 and TRBJ2-3; TRBD1 agrees at 8 bases. The CDR3 runs to 15 residues. The V gene end was trimmed by 3 bases and the J gene end by 0 bases; junction bases not matched to a gene: 2. Germline CDR1 reads MNHEY; CDR2 reads SMNVEV (reference sequence). DNA of the CDR3: TGTGCCAGCAGTTTCAGGACAGGGAGCACAGATACGCAGTATTTT. Amino acids: CASSFRTGSTDTQYF.

This chain links TRBV6-1 with TRBJ1-3, with 11 positions matching TRBD1. The length of the CDR3 is 17 residues. CDR1 and CDR2 from the germline V gene are MNHNS and SASEGT. Trimming took 3 bases from V and 0 from J; bases not matched to a gene: 4. The CDR3: CASSEGQGVLSGNTIYF. The CDR3, as DNA: TGTGCCAGCAGTGAGGGACAGGGGGTACTCTCTGGAAACACCATATATTTT.

This chain links TRBV7-2 with TRBJ1-4, with D perhaps matching TRBD1 (6 bases). This CDR3 has 14 amino acids. In germline, CDR1 is SGHTA, CDR2 FQGNSA. V was cut by 3 bases and J by 4 bases, with 9 bases left in between. The CDR3 reads CASSFQGFNEKLFF. The CDR3 DNA follows: TGTGCCAGCAGCTTCCAGGGGTTTAATGAAAAACTGTTTTTT.

The chain is built from TRBV28 and TRBJ2-4; 9 bases agree with TRBD1. Germline V gene data show CDR1 as MDHEN and CDR2 as SYDVKM. With V trimmed by 2 bases and J by 5 bases, 7 bases remained unmatched. The CDR3 runs 16 residues. CDR3 amino acids: CASSLGGQGPQNIQYF. As DNA, the CDR3 is TGTGCCAGCAGTTTAGGGGGACAGGGTCCCCAAAACATTCAGTACTTC.

The chain links TRBV6-1 to TRBJ2-7; D possibly corresponds to TRBD1 (6 bases). V was trimmed by 1 base and J by 6 bases, leaving 16 bases between them. In germline, CDR1 is MNHNS, CDR2 SASEGT. The CDR3 totals 15 residues. This CDR3 reads CASSEEGRGSPEQYV. CDR3 in DNA: TGTGCCAGCAGTGAAGAGGGCAGGGGATCCCCCGAGCAGTACGTC.

A single count supports this clone. CDR3: CASSGDRAEAFF. Written as DNA, the CDR3 is TGTGCCAGCAGCGGGGACAGGGCTGAAGCTTTCTTT. The V call is TRBV28, the J call TRBJ1-1, with 9 bases matching TRBD1. Germline loops: CDR1 MDHEN, CDR2 SYDVKM. The V gene end was trimmed by 6 bases and the J gene end by 6 bases; junction bases not matched to a gene: 2. This CDR3 has 12 residues.

V and J are TRBV19 and TRBJ1-4, with TRBD1 matching over 7 bases. The CDR3 has 12 amino acids. Germline trimming cut 8 bases from V and 4 bases from J; bases unmatched to any gene: 1. CDR1 is LNHDA and CDR2 is SQIVND in the germline V gene (reference sequence). The CDR3 loop is CASGDSNEKLFF. The DNA for the CDR3 is TGTGCCAGTGGGGACAGTAATGAAAAACTGTTTTTT.

The chain links TRBV11-3 to TRBJ2-7; TRBD2 is a possible D gene (6 bases). This CDR3 has 16 amino acids. The germline V gene has CDR1 SGHNT and CDR2 YENEEA. The ends were cut back, 5 bases at V and 2 bases at J, with 19 bases in the middle. This CDR3 reads CASSRGPGARPYEQYV. CDR3 bases: TGTGCCAGCAGCCGGGGCCCGGGAGCCCGACCCTACGAGCAGTACGTC.

V is TRBV28 and J is TRBJ1-1; D unclear. Germline V lookup: CDR1 MDHEN, CDR2 SYDVKM. The CDR3 consists of 14 residues. Trimming removed 3 bases from V and 1 base from J, with 9 bases in between. CDR3 sequence: CASSFLLKNTEAFF. In DNA form, the CDR3 reads TGTGCCAGCAGTTTCCTCCTTAAGAACACTGAAGCTTTCTTT. The full variable domain, with the rest looked up from reference TRBV28 and TRBJ1-1, is DVKVTQSSRYLVKRTGEKVFLECVQDMDHENMFWYRQDPGLGLRLIYFSYDVKMKEKGDIPEGYSVSREKKERFSLILESASTNQTSMYLCASSFLLKNTEAFFGQGTRLTVV.

J is TRBJ2-3 and V is TRBV5-1, with a possible D match to TRBD2 (6 bases). The V and J ends lost 2 bases and 0 bases respectively, with 16 bases between them. CDR3 length: 17 residues. Germline CDR1 SGHRS, CDR2 YFSETQ. CDR3 bases: TGCGCCAGCAGCTTTTCCGAGTTCGGGACTAGCACAGATACGCAGTATTTT. Amino acid sequence: CASSFSEFGTSTDTQYF.

This rearrangement joins TRBV7-2 to TRBJ2-7, with D maybe TRBD1 (6 bases). CDR1 is SGHTA and CDR2 is FQGNSA in the germline V gene. The CDR3 covers 14 residues. The V gene lost 5 bases and the J gene lost 7 bases, with 18 bases spanning the gap. The CDR3 sequence is CASSQMGARGEQYF. The CDR3 region has the DNA TGTGCCAGCAGCCAAATGGGGGCTAGGGGGGAGCAGTACTTC.

This clone was counted only a few times. V is TRBV2 and J is TRBJ1-2; 7 nucleotides match TRBD1. The CDR3 has 13 residues. The V and J ends lost 4 bases and 7 bases, in that order; junction bases with no gene match: 6. The germline V gene encodes CDR1 SNHLY and CDR2 FYNNEI. The CDR3 DNA reads as TGTGCCAGCAGTGTATATGAGGGGGCTGGCTACACCTTC. Amino acids: CASSVYEGAGYTF.

The J gene is TRBJ2-5, the V gene TRBV5-4; 9 positions match TRBD1. The CDR3 length is 15 residues. Trimming cost V 4 bases and J 2 bases; bases outside gene matches: 6. Germline V gene sequence: CDR1 SGHNT, CDR2 YYREEE (reference sequence). CDR3: CASSLGQGPQETQYF. The CDR3 DNA reads as TGTGCCAGCAGCCTCGGACAGGGGCCACAAGAGACCCAGTACTTC.

The CDR3 loop reads CASSTPLASSYNEQFF. The CDR3 nucleotides are TGTGCCAGTAGTACGCCGCTAGCGAGCTCCTACAATGAGCAGTTCTTC. This chain links TRBV19 with TRBJ2-1; maybe TRBD2 (6 bases). The CDR3 extends over 16 amino acids. V shed 4 bases and J shed 0 bases, with 13 bases lying between them. Germline V gives CDR1 LNHDA, CDR2 SQIVND (reference sequence). The full variable domain, completed using reference TRBV19 and TRBJ2-1, is DGGITQSPKYLFRKEGQNVTLSCEQNLNHDAMYWYRQDPGQGLRLIYYSQIVNDFQKGDIAEGYSVSREKKESFPLTVTSAQKNPTAFYLCASSTPLASSYNEQFFGPGTRLTVL.

This clone was seen a few times. This chain connects TRBV9 to TRBJ2-1; no clear D gene. Per germline, CDR1 SGDLS and CDR2 YYNGEE. The CDR3 consists of 14 residues. V lost 3 bases and J 0 bases, leaving 7 bases between the germline ends. For the CDR3, the DNA is TGTGCCAGCAGCGGACTTGACTCCTACAATGAGCAGTTCTTC. Its translation: CASSGLDSYNEQFF.

This chain joins TRBV9 and TRBJ1-2; 9 bases match TRBD1. The CDR3 consists of 15 residues. V was clipped by 0 bases and J by 3 bases; unmatched bases: 3. CDR1 is SGDLS, CDR2 YYNGEE, per germline. CDR3 residues: CASSVAGTGYYGYTF. In nucleotides, the CDR3 is TGTGCCAGCAGCGTAGCCGGGACAGGGTACTATGGCTACACCTTC.